This T cell receptor beta chain was identified in a study of cytomegalovirus exposure and HLA in healthy donors. This CDR3 is built from 15 residues. Germline values: CDR1 SGHRS, CDR2 YFSETQ. V was shortened by 4 bases and J by 0 bases, with 11 bases between the two germline ends. With respect to this clone: Its specificity is unknown.

Broader study findings: It was only CMV serostatus that was available as immune exposure information.

Primers: 60 Vbeta forward and 13 Jbeta reverse. This table comes from immunoSEQ multiplex PCR, and its TCRdb copy is limited to in-frame clones, with some not included. The sample has about 86,000 clones; around 70% are singletons. This TCR was sampled from a woman between 50 and 59 years old in good health and CMV-seropositive. The sample taken for sequencing was PBMCs. The chain couples TRBV5-1 to TRBJ2-1; D is uncertain. CDR3 nucleotides: TGCGCCAGCAGCCCCGGGTTTCTCTCCTACAATGAGCAGTTCTTC. As protein: CASSPGFLSYNEQFF.